The 26 T cell receptor beta chains in this list originate from one sample, sequenced in a study of identical twins' blood T cells. One entry per CDR3 protein, called by TCRdb with MiXCR from the 5' RACE reads. The data contain around 380,000 distinct CDR3 sequences, under 30% of them singletons. The sample comprised PBMCs. Every receptor here comes from a woman between 18 and 49 years old in good health.

This clonotype was seen a handful of times. The chain couples TRBV19 to TRBJ1-2; D remains ambiguous. Germline V lookup: CDR1 LNHDA, CDR2 SQIVND (reference sequence). There are 15 residues in the CDR3. Between the trimmed V and J ends, which lost 2 bases and 7 bases, there was a span of 17 bases. The CDR3 here is CASSITPMRGSGYTF. Here the CDR3 DNA reads TGTGCCAGTAGTATAACCCCCATGCGAGGGAGTGGCTACACCTTC.

The V and J genes are TRBV20-1 and TRBJ1-5; the D is unclear. The V end lost 5 bases, the J end lost 4 bases, and 21 bases lay between the germline ends. CDR3 length equals 16 residues. CDR1 is DFQATT, CDR2 SNEGSKA, per germline (reference sequence). The chain's CDR3 is CSAPRTEGTINQPQHF. The CDR3 DNA is TGCAGTGCTCCCAGGACCGAGGGAACAATTAATCAGCCCCAGCATTTT.

The chain employs TRBV4-1 and TRBJ2-1, with D maybe TRBD1 (5 bases). The V gene lost 4 bases and the J gene lost 8 bases, with 18 bases spanning the gap. The CDR3 runs 15 residues. Germline V gene lookup returns CDR1 MGHRA and CDR2 YSYEKL. The CDR3 nucleotides are TGCGCCAGCAGCCTAACCCTAGGTCAGGGCCATGAGCAGTTCTTC. Its protein product is CASSLTLGQGHEQFF.

The chain uses TRBV6-5 and TRBJ2-1, with TRBD2 matching over 9 bases. V dropped 0 bases and J dropped 9; count of bases not matched to a gene: 9. The CDR3 is 16 residues long. The germline V gene has CDR1 MNHEY and CDR2 SVGAGI. The CDR3 region is CASSYSPGTSLTEQFF. The CDR3 bases are TGTGCCAGCAGTTACTCTCCCGGGACTAGCTTGACTGAGCAGTTCTTC.

The V gene is TRBV2, the J gene TRBJ1-5, with D perhaps TRBD1 (5 bases). The V end was cut by 8 bases, the J end by 3 bases, with 14 bases between. Germline V gene data show CDR1 as SNHLY and CDR2 as FYNNEI. The CDR3 is made up of 14 amino acids. DNA of the CDR3: TGTGCCAGCTCCACCGGGACGGACAATCAGCCCCAGCATTTT. Translating gives CASSTGTDNQPQHF.

J is TRBJ2-5 and V is TRBV19, with 7 positions matching TRBD2. The CDR3 is 16 amino acids. Germline-derived CDR1 and CDR2 are LNHDA and SQIVND (reference sequence). Trimming took 5 bases from V and 3 from J; bases not matched to a gene: 12. For the CDR3, the DNA is TGTGCCAGTAGTCCCCATAAGGCTAGCGGAGAAGAGACCCAGTACTTC. This sequence encodes CASSPHKASGEETQYF.

This rearrangement joins TRBV7-6 to TRBJ2-3; 10 bases align to TRBD1. CDR3 length: 17 residues. The germline V gene encodes CDR1 SGHVS and CDR2 FNYEAQ. V was pared by 5 bases and J by 1 base, with 9 bases of the junction left unmatched. As DNA, the CDR3 is TGTGCCAGCAGCCCATGGTGGACAGGGGGAGGCACAGATACGCAGTATTTT. Residues: CASSPWWTGGGTDTQYF.

The chain uses TRBV7-9 and TRBJ1-5; 8 positions match TRBD1. Germline V CDR1 and CDR2: SEHNR, FQNEAQ (reference sequence). J gave up 5 bases and V 7 bases, and 7 bases lay outside the gene matches. The CDR3 loop spans 14 amino acids. The CDR3 is CASTTGGPHQPQHF. CDR3 coding DNA: TGTGCCAGCACTACAGGGGGGCCCCATCAGCCCCAGCATTTT.

This chain uses TRBV29-1 with TRBJ2-3; maybe TRBD1 (6 bases). The germline V and J ends were trimmed by 7 bases and 4 bases, with 21 bases remaining between them. The CDR3 contains 15 residues. Germline assignment: CDR1 SQVTM and CDR2 ANQGSEA. The CDR3 coding sequence is TGCAGCGCTGCCCAAGGACAGCGGCTAGCAGATACGCAGTATTTT. Residues: CSAAQGQRLADTQYF.

In the case of this clonotype: The junction departs from germline at one end; a sequencing error may be responsible. V and J are TRBV9 and TRBJ1-1; D gene uncertain. The CDR3 is 15 amino acids. CDR1 is SGDLS and CDR2 is YYNGEE in the germline V gene. The CDR3 DNA reads as TGTGCCGGCAGCGATCGCCCGGCAGGGAACACTGAAGCTTTCTTT. Its translation is CAGSDRPAGNTEAFF. The variable domain in full, with the rest retrieved from reference TRBV9 and TRBJ1-1, is DSGVTQTPKHLITATGQRVTLRCSPRSGDLSVYWYQQSLDQGLQFLIQYYNGEERAKGNILERFSAQQFPDLHSELNLSSLELGDSALYFCAGSDRPAGNTEAFFGQGTRLTVV.

The chain joins TRBV7-9 to TRBJ2-3; a weak D match, TRBD2 (5 bases). Trimming removed 3 bases at V and 5 bases at J, with 15 bases between. CDR1 and CDR2 (germline): SEHNR, FQNEAQ (reference sequence). The CDR3 runs 15 residues. The CDR3 coding sequence is TGTGCCAGCAGCTTCCCCAGAGCGGATGGAGATACGCAGTATTTT. Encoded protein: CASSFPRADGDTQYF.

This rearrangement joins TRBV2 to TRBJ2-1, with unresolved D. CDR1 and CDR2 from the germline V gene are SNHLY and FYNNEI. Trimming cost V 4 bases and J 0 bases, with 10 bases left between them. The CDR3 extends over 15 amino acids. CDR3 sequence (DNA): TGTGCCAGCAGTGTCTCTAGTTTCTCCTACAATGAGCAGTTCTTC. This translates into CASSVSSFSYNEQFF. Complete variable domain (other parts from reference TRBV2 and TRBJ2-1): EPEVTQTPSHQVTQMGQEVILRCVPISNHLYFYWYRQILGQKVEFLVSFYNNEISEKSEIFDDQFSVERPDGSNFTLKIRSTKLEDSAMYFCASSVSSFSYNEQFFGPGTRLTVL.

This clonotype was found a few times. This chain joins TRBV5-1 and TRBJ1-4, with TRBD1 as a possible D gene (5 bases). This CDR3 contains 15 residues. The germline V gene encodes CDR1 SGHRS and CDR2 YFSETQ. V lost 4 bases to trimming and J lost 6 bases, with 16 bases between them. The CDR3 region is CASSIGQGWDEKLFF. The CDR3 DNA is TGCGCCAGCAGCATAGGACAAGGGTGGGATGAAAAACTGTTTTTT.

As DNA, the CDR3 is TGTGCCATCATGAGCGGGGGAAAAAATGAGCAGTTCTTC. Amino acids: CAIMSGGKNEQFF. The V call is TRBV10-3, the J call TRBJ2-1; TRBD2 agrees at 8 bases. In germline, CDR1 is ENHRY, CDR2 SYGVKD. J lost 7 bases, V lost 7 bases, and 6 bases had no gene match. The CDR3 runs 13 residues.

The chain uses TRBV19 and TRBJ1-2; D unresolved. In germline, CDR1 is LNHDA, CDR2 SQIVND (reference sequence). V dropped 2 bases and J dropped 4 bases, with 14 bases sitting between them. CDR3 length: 15 amino acids. The CDR3 spells CASSISPGSAYGYTF. DNA of the CDR3: TGTGCCAGTAGTATAAGTCCTGGGTCCGCCTATGGCTACACCTTC. Combining the CDR3 with reference TRBV19 and TRBJ1-2 gives the whole variable domain DGGITQSPKYLFRKEGQNVTLSCEQNLNHDAMYWYRQDPGQGLRLIYYSQIVNDFQKGDIAEGYSVSREKKESFPLTVTSAQKNPTAFYLCASSISPGSAYGYTFGSGTRLTVV.

Note on this clonotype: This may be a read error: a much more frequent sequence differs by one nucleotide. This chain joins TRBV5-1 and TRBJ2-2, with TRBD2 matching 10 bases. Germline trimming cut 4 bases from V and 0 bases from J; bases unmatched to any gene: 6. The CDR3 is 17 residues long. Germline assignment: CDR1 SGHRS and CDR2 YFSETQ. The CDR3 sequence is CASSVPSGRANTGELFF. The CDR3 coding sequence is TGCGCCAGCAGCGTCCCTAGCGGGAGAGCGAACACCGGGGAGCTGTTTTTT.

This clonotype was observed at least ten times. The rearrangement uses TRBV20-1 and TRBJ2-1; no clear D. Germline CDR1 and CDR2: DFQATT and SNEGSKA (reference sequence). The CDR3 contains 14 residues. Trimming pared 1 base from V and 9 bases from J, leaving 16 bases between. The CDR3 nucleotides read TGCAGTGCTAGAGCCCCATCCCGGGCCCTTGAGCAGTTCTTC. Residues: CSARAPSRALEQFF.

The rearrangement links TRBV2 to TRBJ1-4, with D possibly matching TRBD1 (6 bases). This CDR3 has 15 residues. Deletions cut 1 base from V and 7 bases from J, with 13 bases between. Germline V CDR1 and CDR2: SNHLY, FYNNEI. The CDR3 bases are TGTGCCAGCAGTGAAGGAAGGGGGGGCTCTGAAAAACTGTTTTTT. The encoded protein is CASSEGRGGSEKLFF.

This clonotype was detected only a few times. The chain joins TRBV20-1 to TRBJ2-1; TRBD1 or TRBD2 may be the D gene (5 bases each). The CDR3 consists of 14 residues. V was clipped by 1 base and J by 4 bases, with 11 bases between them. Germline loops: CDR1 DFQATT, CDR2 SNEGSKA (reference sequence). In DNA form, the CDR3 reads TGCAGTGCTAGAGCGGGACGGAATTACAATGAGCAGTTCTTC. Protein sequence: CSARAGRNYNEQFF.

Remarks on this clonotype: Lacking the conserved final phenylalanine or tryptophan, this CDR3 likely reflects a read error. The chain carries TRBV6-5 and TRBJ1-2; no reliable D call. CDR3 size: 14 residues. V lost 2 bases and J lost 2, with 9 bases in between. The germline gives CDR1 MNHEY, CDR2 SVGAGI. In DNA, the CDR3 is TGTGCCAGCAGTTACGATCCTCTGAACTATGGCTACACCCTC. It codes for CASSYDPLNYGYTL.

On this clonotype itself: A junction end diverges from the germline sequence, so it may reflect a read error. The V call is TRBV2, the J call TRBJ2-3; a possible D gene is TRBD2 (6 bases). This CDR3 comprises 14 residues. Per the germline V gene, CDR1 is SNHLY and CDR2 is FYNNEI. The CDR3 sequence is CACSGLASTDTQYF. As DNA, the CDR3 is TGTGCCTGCAGTGGGCTAGCGTCTACAGATACGCAGTATTTT.

This clonotype was recorded a few times. The chain uses TRBV28 and TRBJ1-2, with 10 bases matching TRBD1. The V and J ends lost 5 bases and 7 bases, in that order; junction bases with no gene match: 7. The CDR3 has 14 residues. The germline CDR1 and CDR2 sequences are MDHEN and SYDVKM. CDR3: CASSPWDRGGGYTF. The CDR3 nucleotides read TGTGCCAGCAGTCCCTGGGACAGGGGAGGTGGCTACACCTTC.

V is TRBV15 and J is TRBJ1-1, with 9 nucleotides matching TRBD1. There are 16 residues in the CDR3. V lost 4 bases to trimming and J lost 0 bases; unmatched junction nucleotides: 6. CDR1 LNHNV and CDR2 YYDKDF come from the germline V gene (reference sequence). The chain's CDR3 is CATSINRGQLNTEAFF. CDR3 DNA sequence: TGTGCCACCAGCATTAACAGGGGGCAGTTGAACACTGAAGCTTTCTTT. Looking up the rest from reference TRBV15 and TRBJ1-1 gives the full variable domain: DAMVIQNPRYQVTQFGKPVTLSCSQTLNHNVMYWYQQKSSQAPKLLFHYYDKDFNNEADTPDNFQSRRPNTSFCFLDIRSPGLGDTAMYLCATSINRGQLNTEAFFGQGTRLTVV.

CDR3 coding DNA: TGTGCCTGGAGTATGGCCGTCACCGGGGAGCTGTTTTTT. Protein: CAWSMAVTGELFF. The rearrangement links TRBV30 to TRBJ2-2; D is unclear. Germline V gene data show CDR1 as GTSNPN and CDR2 as SVGIG (reference sequence). Trimming took 2 bases from V and 4 from J, leaving 8 bases between them. The CDR3 has 13 amino acids.

For this clonotype: This may come from a read error, since a much larger clone is one base off. The chain joins TRBV12-3 or TRBV12-4 to TRBJ1-5; D possibly corresponds to TRBD1 (5 bases). V lost 2 bases and J lost 4, with 12 bases in between. There are 15 residues in the CDR3. The CDR3 is CASSLWGNCNQPQHF. CDR3 nucleotides: TGTGCCAGCAGTTTATGGGGGAACTGTAATCAGCCCCAGCATTTT.

The V gene is TRBV23-1, the J gene TRBJ1-5; no firm D call. TRBV23-1 is sorted into the ORF group, with uncertain function. V lost 0 bases, J lost 0 bases, and 9 bases lay in between. The CDR3 contains 16 residues. In nucleotides, the CDR3 is TGCGCCAGCAGTCAATCAGGGTGCTATAGCAATCAGCCCCAGCATTTT. Translated: CASSQSGCYSNQPQHF.